Reported below is one T cell receptor beta chain. Antigen unknown. Ophthalmopathy patients all had a Clinical Activity Score of at least 3, a NOSPECS grade of at least 4 and disease under 3 months old. The record originates from a study of T cells in Graves' hyperthyroidism and ophthalmopathy. General study findings and limits: For ophthalmopathy, model prediction preceded onset by a median around six months.

Germline V gene lookup returns CDR1 DFQATT and CDR2 SNEGSKA (reference sequence). V was cut by 3 bases and J by 5 bases, with 16 bases left in between. The CDR3 length is 14 residues. What was amplified from RNA transcripts were TCR beta CDR3 regions. Using the HTBI primer set, a first-round RT-PCR was run on the TCR CDR3. TCRdb passed the multiplex PCR reads through MiXCR, listing each CDR3 protein once. The table has 450,000 to 500,000 distinct CDR3 sequences, under 25% seen once. Specimen: blood. The chain recombines TRBV20-1 with TRBJ2-5; D is possibly TRBD2 (6 bases). This receptor was identified in a woman between 70 and 85 years old with Graves' ophthalmopathy. The CDR3 nucleotides are TGCAGTGCTAGTTGGGTGCGGGGTAGGGAGACCCAGTACTTC. Encoded protein: CSASWVRGRETQYF.